This TCR beta chain was profiled in a study of blood T cell repertoires in COVID-19. At the level of the study: Acute and convalescent COVID-19 specimens originated in the United States, Italy and Spain. PBMCs, B-cell-depleted T cells, or T cells provided the cDNA or gDNA that made up the material.

CDR1 is SNHLY and CDR2 is FYNNEI in the germline V gene. V lost 8 bases to trimming and J lost 3 bases, with 16 bases between them. The CDR3 length is 14 residues. Assay: immunoSEQ multiplex PCR; the TCRdb copy retains only in-frame clones and omits some. Found here are about 240,000 clones, around 87% of them singletons; the top ten hold about 3.5%. Adults between roughly 18 and 89 years of age took part from 24 US areas. Participants reported their clinical history, and cohort assignment relied on those reports. This receptor was taken from a woman in her forties with acute COVID-19. The sequenced sample was PBMCs or T cells enriched from blood (not recorded which). V usage is TRBV2 and J usage is TRBJ1-2, with TRBD1 as a possible D gene (5 bases). The CDR3 region has the DNA TGTGCCAGCCCACTGGACGGGGGTGACTATGGCTACACCTTC. Protein: CASPLDGGDYGYTF.